These 27 T cell receptor beta chains share one sample of origin, sequenced in a study of CD8 T cells in Susac syndrome. Roughly 0.45 to 1 ug RNA was reverse transcribed with random hexamers. TCRdb re-derived calls from the immunoSEQ multiplex PCR reads in MiXCR, one entry per CDR3 protein. The sample lists 240,000 or so distinct CDR3 sequences; almost 97% were seen once. Sequenced material: CD4+ T cells from PBMCs. The receptors were gathered from a human donor with Susac syndrome.

The chain employs TRBV11-3 and TRBJ1-1; D gene ambiguous. The CDR3 is 13 amino acids. Per the germline V gene, CDR1 is SGHNT and CDR2 is YENEEA. V was trimmed by 1 base and J by 8 bases, leaving 11 bases between them. This chain's CDR3 is CASSLGGFQEAFF. The CDR3 DNA reads as TGTGCCAGCAGCTTAGGAGGTTTTCAGGAAGCTTTCTTT. Variable domain in full (rest from reference TRBV11-3 and TRBJ1-1): EAGVVQSPRYKIIEKKQPVAFWCNPISGHNTLYWYLQNLGQGPELLIRYENEEAVDDSQLPKDRFSAERLKGVDSTLKIQPAELGDSAVYLCASSLGGFQEAFFGQGTRLTVV.

This chain connects TRBV5-1 to TRBJ2-1, with 13 bases aligning to TRBD2. Germline loops: CDR1 SGHRS, CDR2 YFSETQ. V was pared by 1 base and J by 0 bases, with 7 bases of the junction left unmatched. This CDR3 has 19 residues. This chain's CDR3 is CASSLLGTSGISSYNEQFF. CDR3 coding DNA: TGCGCCAGCAGCTTGTTAGGGACTAGCGGGATCAGCTCCTACAATGAGCAGTTCTTC. The variable domain in full, with the rest retrieved from reference TRBV5-1 and TRBJ2-1, is KAGVTQTPRYLIKTRGQQVTLSCSPISGHRSVSWYQQTPGQGLQFLFEYFSETQRNKGNFPGRFSGRQFSNSRSEMNVSTLELGDSALYLCASSLLGTSGISSYNEQFFGPGTRLTVL.

The rearrangement uses TRBV30 and TRBJ1-1; D is possibly TRBD1 (5 bases). The CDR3 spans 15 residues. Trimming cost V 3 bases and J 8 bases, with 22 bases left between them. Germline-derived CDR1 and CDR2 are GTSNPN and SVGIG (reference sequence). The CDR3 sequence is CAWRDWGTGRVEAFF. The CDR3 region has the DNA TGTGCCTGGAGGGACTGGGGGACGGGACGAGTAGAAGCTTTCTTT.

V gene TRBV20-1 combines with J gene TRBJ2-3; TRBD1 might be the D (5 bases). Trimming left V 7 bases short and J 3 bases short, with 14 bases between. The CDR3 is made up of 13 amino acids. Looked up from germline, CDR1 is DFQATT and CDR2 is SNEGSKA (reference sequence). This CDR3 is CSVSTGQTDTQYF. The CDR3, as DNA: TGCAGTGTTTCTACAGGACAAACAGATACGCAGTATTTT.

The genes are TRBV3-1 and TRBJ2-5, with D possibly being TRBD2 (5 bases). Per germline, CDR1 LGHDT and CDR2 YNNKEL (reference sequence). V lost 1 base, J lost 4 bases, and 10 bases lay in between. The CDR3 is made up of 14 amino acids. CDR3 coding DNA: TGTGCCAGCAGCCAAGCGAGCGGAGGAGAGACCCAGTACTTC. As protein: CASSQASGGETQYF.

This rearrangement joins TRBV4-1 to TRBJ2-6; D unresolved. V was cut by 2 bases and J by 2 bases, with 4 bases left in between. Germline CDR1 is MGHRA and CDR2 is YSYEKL. The CDR3 length is 14 residues. CDR3 amino acids: CASSQQTGANVLTF. The DNA of the CDR3 is TGCGCCAGCAGCCAACAGACTGGGGCCAACGTCCTGACTTTC.

J is TRBJ1-1 and V is TRBV25-1; no reliable D call. Germline CDR1 is MGHDK and CDR2 is SYGVNS. Trimming stripped 4 bases from V and 7 bases from J, with 4 bases between. CDR3 length: 10 amino acids. The DNA of the CDR3 is TGTGCCAGCAGTGGCCTTGAAGCTTTCTTT. Translation gives CASSGLEAFF.

The chain joins TRBV15 to TRBJ2-3; D unresolved. The CDR3 has 18 amino acids. V shed 0 bases and J shed 0 bases, with 16 bases lying between them. The germline gives CDR1 LNHNV, CDR2 YYDKDF (reference sequence). CDR3 in amino acids: CATSRDLPSRSSTDTQYF. DNA of the CDR3: TGTGCCACCAGCAGAGATCTCCCAAGTCGTAGTAGCACAGATACGCAGTATTTT.

The chain recombines TRBV29-1 with TRBJ2-5; D is uncertain. Germline lookup yields CDR1 SQVTM and CDR2 ANQGSEA. With 8 bases removed from V and 3 bases from J, the gap between germline ends came to 10 bases. This CDR3 spans 11 amino acids. As DNA, the CDR3 is TGCAGCCTCGGCGGAGAAGAGACCCAGTACTTC. Amino acids: CSLGGEETQYF.

The gene calls are TRBV12-3 or TRBV12-4 and TRBJ2-1; a weak D match, TRBD2 (5 bases). The CDR3 is made up of 17 amino acids. Trimming removed 7 bases from V and 7 bases from J, with 26 bases in between. The CDR3 spells CASTRGSELGNINEQFF. CDR3 nucleotides: TGTGCCAGCACCCGTGGAAGTGAACTAGGGAACATTAATGAGCAGTTCTTC.

V and J are TRBV6-5 and TRBJ2-7, with 9 bases fitting TRBD2. The germline V gene encodes CDR1 MNHEY and CDR2 SVGAGI. Trimming took 6 bases from V and 6 from J; bases not matched to a gene: 6. The CDR3 spans 13 residues. CDR3 region: CASSRGLASEQYF. In DNA, the CDR3 is TGTGCCAGCAGCCGCGGACTAGCGAGCGAGCAGTACTTC.

The rearrangement joins TRBV9 to TRBJ1-1, with D perhaps TRBD1 (6 bases). Germline V gives CDR1 SGDLS, CDR2 YYNGEE. CDR3 length equals 13 residues. V was cut by 8 bases and J by 1 base, with 12 bases left in between. CDR3 amino acids: CASSRDTNTEAFF. The CDR3 DNA is TGTGCCAGTTCTAGGGACACGAACACTGAAGCTTTCTTT.

The chain's CDR3 is CASKWQGNTEAFF. The CDR3 nucleotides are TGTGCCAGCAAGTGGCAGGGAAACACTGAAGCTTTCTTT. The chain employs TRBV5-6 and TRBJ1-1; weak D call: TRBD1 (5 bases). Per germline, CDR1 SGHDT and CDR2 YYEEEE. This CDR3 has 13 amino acids. The V end lost 6 bases, the J end lost 2 bases, and 11 bases lay between the germline ends.

This clonotype was seen just once. This CDR3 is CASSVGTSGSLREHNEQFF. The CDR3 DNA follows: TGTGCCAGCAGCGTCGGGACTAGCGGGAGTCTTCGGGAGCACAATGAGCAGTTCTTC. The chain joins TRBV9 to TRBJ2-1; 14 nucleotides align to TRBD2. The CDR3 consists of 19 residues. The V gene end was trimmed by 2 bases and the J gene end by 5 bases; junction bases not matched to a gene: 12. Per the germline V gene, CDR1 is SGDLS and CDR2 is YYNGEE. Using reference TRBV9 and TRBJ2-1 for the parts outside the CDR3, the full variable domain is DSGVTQTPKHLITATGQRVTLRCSPRSGDLSVYWYQQSLDQGLQFLIQYYNGEERAKGNILERFSAQQFPDLHSELNLSSLELGDSALYFCASSVGTSGSLREHNEQFFGPGTRLTVL.

The J gene is TRBJ2-5, the V gene TRBV5-4; D is ambiguous. Deletions cut 9 bases from V and 8 bases from J, with 11 bases between. Looked up from germline, CDR1 is SGHNT and CDR2 is YYREEE (reference sequence). This CDR3 contains 10 residues. In DNA form, the CDR3 reads TGTGCCACCCGGTGGGTCACCCAGTACTTC. Translating it yields CATRWVTQYF.

This chain uses TRBV2 with TRBJ1-4, with D unresolved. Germline-derived CDR1 and CDR2 are SNHLY and FYNNEI. CDR3 size: 11 residues. V shed 7 bases and J shed 10 bases, with 10 bases lying between them. Written as DNA, the CDR3 is TGTGCCAGCATGGAGCACGGAAAACTGTTTTTT. Its translation is CASMEHGKLFF.

V usage is TRBV10-3 and J usage is TRBJ1-1; perhaps TRBD1 as D (5 bases). Germline CDR1 is ENHRY and CDR2 is SYGVKD. The CDR3 runs 15 residues. The V and J ends lost 6 bases and 1 base respectively, with 15 bases between them. The CDR3 reads CAIRGLGRGNTEAFF. The CDR3 nucleotides read TGTGCCATCAGGGGGCTTGGACGGGGGAACACTGAAGCTTTCTTT.

This chain joins TRBV10-2 and TRBJ1-1; D call uncertain. Germline V gene sequence: CDR1 WSHSY, CDR2 SAAADI. The CDR3 length is 12 residues. V was cut by 2 bases and J by 0 bases, with 1 base left in between. This chain's CDR3 is CASSEMNTEAFF. The CDR3 bases are TGCGCCAGCAGTGAGATGAACACTGAAGCTTTCTTT.

V is TRBV20-1 and J is TRBJ1-4, with D possibly matching TRBD1 (5 bases). V was trimmed by 5 bases and J by 4 bases, leaving 8 bases between them. Germline V gene data show CDR1 as DFQATT and CDR2 as SNEGSKA (reference sequence). This CDR3 region has 12 residues. CDR3 in amino acids: CSAGGLNEKLFF. The CDR3 coding sequence is TGCAGTGCTGGGGGACTTAATGAAAAACTGTTTTTT.

The chain is built from TRBV12-3 or TRBV12-4 and TRBJ2-7; D is uncertain. Trimming cost V 5 bases and J 0 bases, with 5 bases left between them. The CDR3 sequence is 12 residues long. Here the CDR3 DNA reads TGTGCCAGCAGTACTAACTCCTACGAGCAGTACTTC. Protein product: CASSTNSYEQYF.

V and J are TRBV7-2 and TRBJ1-2; D is perhaps TRBD1 (5 bases). V lost 5 bases, J lost 4 bases, and 11 bases lay in between. CDR3 length: 13 residues. Germline values: CDR1 SGHTA, CDR2 FQGNSA. CDR3 sequence reads: CASSPQTVYGYTF. The CDR3 DNA is TGTGCCAGCAGCCCCCAGACAGTCTATGGCTACACCTTC.

CDR3 bases: TGTGCCAGTAGCCTAGACGGGGGATGGACTGAAGCTTTCTTT. It codes for CASSLDGGWTEAFF. This chain uses TRBV19 with TRBJ1-1; maybe TRBD1 (5 bases). Germline loops: CDR1 LNHDA, CDR2 SQIVND (reference sequence). V lost 6 bases and J lost 5, with 16 bases in between. CDR3 length equals 14 residues. Drawing the rest from reference TRBV19 and TRBJ1-1, the complete variable domain is DGGITQSPKYLFRKEGQNVTLSCEQNLNHDAMYWYRQDPGQGLRLIYYSQIVNDFQKGDIAEGYSVSREKKESFPLTVTSAQKNPTAFYLCASSLDGGWTEAFFGQGTRLTVV.

The chain joins TRBV7-2 to TRBJ2-4; 9 positions agree with TRBD2. Germline V gene sequence: CDR1 SGHTA, CDR2 FQGNSA. Trimming at V came to 4 bases and at J to 6 bases, leaving 4 bases not matched to a gene. The CDR3 contains 14 residues. For the CDR3, the DNA is TGTGCCAGCAGCTCAGATAGCGGGAGAAACATTCAGTACTTC. As protein: CASSSDSGRNIQYF.

This clonotype appeared a few times. The rearrangement links TRBV29-1 to TRBJ2-7, with D maybe TRBD2 (6 bases). Germline lookup yields CDR1 SQVTM and CDR2 ANQGSEA. V was trimmed by 4 bases and J by 7 bases, leaving 11 bases between them. The CDR3 contains 11 residues. The CDR3 here is CSVGDSGEQYF. As DNA, the CDR3 is TGCAGCGTTGGGGACTCAGGGGAGCAGTACTTC.

V usage is TRBV19 and J usage is TRBJ1-5; TRBD1 is a possible D gene (5 bases). Trimming stripped 7 bases from V and 2 bases from J, with 15 bases between. The CDR3 length is 15 residues. CDR1 LNHDA and CDR2 SQIVND come from the germline V gene (reference sequence). CDR3 amino acids: CASTLGGIGNQPQHF. The CDR3 region has the DNA TGTGCCAGTACCCTTGGGGGTATAGGCAATCAGCCCCAGCATTTT.

The genes are TRBV15 and TRBJ2-2, with 7 bases matching TRBD2. Germline CDR1 is LNHNV and CDR2 is YYDKDF (reference sequence). This CDR3 has 14 residues. V shed 3 bases, J shed 6 bases, and the junction held 4 bases outside the gene matches. The CDR3 sequence: CATSSPAGAGELFF. CDR3 sequence (DNA): TGTGCCACCAGCAGCCCGGCGGGAGCCGGGGAGCTGTTTTTT.

The chain links TRBV25-1 to TRBJ2-3; D ambiguous. Trimming removed 3 bases at V and 6 bases at J, with 19 bases between. This CDR3 is 16 amino acids long. CDR1 is MGHDK and CDR2 is SYGVNS in the germline V gene. CDR3 region: CASSDQTHTRVDTQYF. The CDR3 DNA is TGTGCCAGCAGTGATCAGACGCACACCCGGGTGGATACGCAGTATTTT. Together with reference TRBV25-1 and TRBJ2-3, the CDR3 gives the full variable domain: EADIYQTPRYLVIGTGKKITLECSQTMGHDKMYWYQQDPGMELHLIHYSYGVNSTEKGDLSSESTVSRIRTEHFPLTLESARPSHTSQYLCASSDQTHTRVDTQYFGPGTRLTVL.